This TCR beta chain emerged from a study of blood T cell repertoires in COVID-19. Study information: Some COVID-19 samples were acute and others convalescent; all came from the United States, Italy and Spain. The analysed material was cDNA or gDNA that came from T cells, B-cell-depleted T cells, or PBMCs.

In the study's own analysis: For nucleated cells, counts were estimated from reference gene primer amplification. Sequencing used immunoSEQ multiplex PCR; TCRdb keeps in-frame clones, though not all of them. V and J calls and clone size are those listed in that table; D and trimming were worked out from the DNA. The sample has approximately 240,000 clones, around 82% seen once. The CDR3 runs to 16 residues. CDR1 and CDR2 from the germline V gene are MNHEY and SMNVEV (reference sequence). V was clipped by 0 bases and J by 3 bases, with 13 bases between them. The sequencing sample was made of peripheral blood. J is TRBJ2-3 and V is TRBV27; a weak D match, TRBD2 (5 bases). The receptor comes from a woman older than 75 with active or convalescent COVID-19. The CDR3 coding sequence is TGTGCCAGCAGTTTATCGCGAGGGCTCGGGACAGATACGCAGTATTTT. Protein sequence: CASSLSRGLGTDTQYF.